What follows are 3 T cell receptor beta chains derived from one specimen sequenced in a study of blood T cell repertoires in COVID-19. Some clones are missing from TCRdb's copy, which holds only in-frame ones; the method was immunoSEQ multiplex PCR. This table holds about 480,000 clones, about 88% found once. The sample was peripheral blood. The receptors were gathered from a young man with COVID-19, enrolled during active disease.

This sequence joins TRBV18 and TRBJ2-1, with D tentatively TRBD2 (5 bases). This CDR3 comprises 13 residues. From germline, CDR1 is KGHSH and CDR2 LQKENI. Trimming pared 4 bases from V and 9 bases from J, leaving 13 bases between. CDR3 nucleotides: TGTGCCAGCTCACTCGACGAGGGCAGTGAGCAGTTCTTC. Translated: CASSLDEGSEQFF.

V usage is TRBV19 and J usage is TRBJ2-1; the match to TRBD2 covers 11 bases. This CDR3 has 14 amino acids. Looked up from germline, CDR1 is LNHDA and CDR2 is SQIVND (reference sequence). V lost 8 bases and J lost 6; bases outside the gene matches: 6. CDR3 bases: TGTGCCAGTTCTAGCGGGGGGTTCGGCAATGAGCAGTTCTTC. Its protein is CASSSGGFGNEQFF.

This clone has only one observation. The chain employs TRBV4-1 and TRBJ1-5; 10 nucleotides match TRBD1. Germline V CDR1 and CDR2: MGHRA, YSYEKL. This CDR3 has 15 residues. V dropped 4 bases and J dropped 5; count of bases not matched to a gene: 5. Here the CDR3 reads CASSPGQGVYQPQHF. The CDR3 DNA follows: TGCGCCAGCAGCCCCGGACAGGGGGTTTATCAGCCCCAGCATTTT.